This record covers a single T cell receptor beta chain. Its matching antigen is unknown. Clones were read by immunoSEQ multiplex PCR, and TCRdb kept only the in-frame ones, dropping some. The profile shows 25,000 to 30,000 clones, roughly four fifths of them singletons. These data originate in a study of lymphopenia after photon versus proton radiotherapy. The study's findings and limits: After lymphocyte nadir, photon-treated repertoires showed oligoclonal expansion, especially CD8+ Temra. Photon-treated patients lost naive T cells and TCR diversity; proton-treated stayed stable.

V dropped 0 bases and J dropped 0; count of bases not matched to a gene: 6. Germline-derived CDR1 and CDR2 are MNHEY and SMNVEV (reference sequence). The CDR3 consists of 17 residues. This clonotype originated in a woman aged 45 to 65 with pancreatic cancer. This chain connects TRBV27 to TRBJ1-2; 8 nucleotides line up with TRBD1. Here the sequenced sample was peripheral blood, taken from a patient treated with photon-based radiotherapy. CDR3 loop: CASSLSQGATSNYGYTF. CDR3 in DNA: TGTGCCAGCAGTTTATCGCAGGGGGCGACCTCTAACTATGGCTACACCTTC.